The rows below give T cell receptor beta chains drawn from one sample of a study of cytotoxic CD8 clonotypes in ibrutinib-treated CLL. Libraries were prepared by immunoSEQ multiplex PCR; TCRdb keeps only in-frame clonotypes and omits some of them. Among approximately 100,000 clones listed, more than 75% were seen once. The sample was PBMCs, taken after 12 months of ibrutinib treatment. These TCRs come from a human donor with chronic lymphocytic leukemia. Both conserved end residues are part of each CDR3. Clone sizes are given selectively: once, few, many, or a class where the clone is expanded.

j_call	v_call	clone_size	cdr3_aa
TRBJ1-2	TRBV19	once	CASSPPQRGRQPYGYTF
TRBJ1-1	TRBV6-6	many	CASSAPGQNTEAFF
TRBJ2-7	TRBV10-3	once	CAISEGGTSWQYF
TRBJ1-1	TRBV30	few	CAWGATNTEAFF
TRBJ1-2	TRBV30	.	CAWSETEYYGYTF
TRBJ2-7	TRBV7-2	.	CASSPGPAGEQYF
TRBJ1-1	TRBV5-1	.	CASRTDRAGEAFF
TRBJ2-3	TRBV2	.	CASSPLGLASTDTQYF
TRBJ1-2	TRBV7-2	.	CASSPAPENYGYTF
TRBJ1-5	TRBV28	.	CATVSGQESSNQPQHF
TRBJ2-2	TRBV10-1	once	CASGDSSGANTGELFF
TRBJ2-1	TRBV11-3	.	CASSPAQGSVNEQFF
TRBJ1-1	TRBV29-1	.	CSVEDLAFF
TRBJ1-4	TRBV6-6	.	CASSYSTAAEKLFF
TRBJ1-2	TRBV28	.	CASRSTGGDYGYTF
TRBJ2-1	TRBV6-1	once	CASSEKGIYYPNEQFF
TRBJ1-5	TRBV28	.	CASSFGTGQFNQPQHF
TRBJ1-2	TRBV2	.	CASSAEGYGYTF
TRBJ1-1	TRBV23-1	.	CASIQGGEITPYTEAFF
TRBJ2-7	TRBV5-6	.	CASSLGTGVNYEQYF
TRBJ1-3	TRBV7-9	.	CASSLQGLSGNTIYF
TRBJ2-7	TRBV4-2	.	CASSQEKGSLEQYF
TRBJ2-5	TRBV5-4	.	CASSLQWAPQETQYF
TRBJ1-5	TRBV7-2	.	CASSLVADEGYYQPQHF
TRBJ2-1	TRBV13	.	CASSLSMGTHDEQFF
TRBJ2-1	TRBV7-6	.	CASSLSGKYNEQFF
TRBJ2-1	TRBV10-3	.	CATEDSSYNEQFF